Sequencing of this T cell receptor (beta chain) was carried out in a study of blood T cell repertoires in COVID-19. Background on the study: The samples span acute and convalescent COVID-19 from the United States, Italy and Spain. Nucleic acid was either cDNA or gDNA, and it came from T cells, B-cell-depleted T cells, or PBMCs.

In the authors' methods: Counts of nucleated cells, estimated from reference gene primer amplification, were obtained. Here immunoSEQ multiplex PCR was the method, and the copy in TCRdb shows in-frame clones only, minus some. V and J calls and clone size are as listed in that table; D and trimming were resolved from the DNA. Of 150,000 to 200,000 clones in the sample, around nine tenths were seen once. The sample holds one count of this clone. The germline V gene encodes CDR1 SGHDT and CDR2 YYEEEE. The CDR3 covers 15 residues. V lost 2 bases, J lost 4 bases, and 8 bases stayed unmatched. J is TRBJ2-5 and V is TRBV5-6; 7 nucleotides match TRBD1. The sequence derives from an older man with active or convalescent COVID-19. Sequencing was done on a sample of peripheral blood. The DNA for the CDR3 is TGTGCCAGCAGCTTAGTACAGGGGACCGGAGAGACCCAGTACTTC. Protein: CASSLVQGTGETQYF.